This TCR beta chain originates from a study of a mutant IDH1 vaccine in newly diagnosed glioma. Study context: Once 4-6 weeks had passed after radiotherapy alone, vaccination started, or it started with temozolomide cycles.

As for time point: week 35, safety follow-up. Each vaccine dose was 300 ug of mutant IDH1 20-mer peptide, with topical imiquimod. Donors' newly diagnosed IDH1-mutant WHO grade 3 or 4 astrocytomas lacked nuclear ATRX. Regarding this clone: Its target is not known.

CDR3 length equals 15 residues. The V gene's germline CDR1 is SGHKS and CDR2 YYEKEE (reference sequence). V was pared by 3 bases and J by 1 base, with 5 bases of the junction left unmatched. This table comes from immunoSEQ multiplex PCR, and its TCRdb copy is limited to in-frame clones, with some not included. This table has approximately 30,000 clones, around 77% appearing once. This material consisted of PBMCs, taken from a glioma patient whose treatment included an IDH1 peptide vaccine. The chain uses TRBV5-5 and TRBJ1-1; TRBD1 agrees at 8 bases. This sequence was found in a woman aged 25 to 39 with glioma. Some clones in this sample may be carry-over from other donors' samples. This CDR3 is CASSYGQGWNTEAFF. The CDR3 DNA reads TGTGCCAGCAGCTACGGACAGGGCTGGAACACTGAAGCTTTCTTT.